This TCR beta chain was captured by sequencing in a study of blood T cells in healthy people across ages. The individuals who served as donors were healthy Caucasians living in Russia, aged roughly 6 to 90. Notes on the study in general: Unsorted PBMC material precluded a definitive naive versus antigen-experienced comparison. Greater diversity and more naive CD4+ cells were seen in long-lived donors than in aged donors.

The germline gives CDR1 SNHLY, CDR2 FYNNEI. The length of the CDR3 is 14 residues. The V segment lost 11 bases and the J segment 0 bases; nucleotides outside the gene matches: 3. Worth noting for this clonotype: Its antigen is unidentified.

It was with a sample-barcoded 5' primer and a J-beta primer mix that a second PCR of roughly 7 to 11 cycles was run. Researchers report that a template-switch adaptor with 12 random nucleotides tagged each cDNA molecule. TCRdb ran MiXCR on the 5' RACE reads and lists one entry per CDR3 protein. The table has fewer than 2,000,000 distinct CDR3 sequences, 30% to 40% seen once. Specimen: blood. This receptor was taken from a woman younger than 45 in good health. This rearrangement joins TRBV2 to TRBJ2-5, with 13 bases matching TRBD2. This CDR3 is CAGLAGVYQETQYF. CDR3 DNA: TGTGCCGGACTAGCGGGGGTGTACCAAGAGACCCAGTACTTC.